The present entry profiles one T cell receptor (beta chain) with its context. It has no known antigen specificity. Qualities for individual bases were not recorded, and no much larger clone is one base off. The sample is drawn from a study of T cell responses to AZD1222 COVID-19 vaccine listed by TCRdb under 2021. About the study as a whole: AZD1222 recipients whose second dose came at about 4 weeks and those whose second dose came at about 12 weeks were combined into one group, since spike-specific TCR depth and breadth did not differ between the two schedules. TCR sequencing was performed for about 250 trial participants, of whom approximately 200 were given two doses of AZD1222 and roughly 25 were given two doses of MenACWY control vaccine. Trial participants were enrolled into age subgroups of 18-55, 56-69 and 70-plus years, which contained approximately 150, 30 and 60 TCR-sequenced participants, respectively.

What this sample's time point label stands for: baseline before first vaccination. Samples from vaccinated people were obtained from the UK trials COV001 and COV002, which included a single-blind randomized controlled phase 2/3 trial of AZD1222 (ChAdOx1 nCoV-19) in healthy adults. For TCRbeta chain sequencing, PBMC samples from trial participants were taken at day 0 and at day 28 after the second dose. The CDR3 regions of human TCRbeta chains were subjected to immunosequencing. The original pipeline was this. TCRs in the repertoires were compared against a reference library of SARS-CoV-2-specific TCRs that had been generated with the MIRA antigen-specificity platform. Breadth was defined as the fraction of unique TCRs that were SARS-CoV-2-associated, and depth was defined as the fraction of total T cells that were SARS-CoV-2-associated. Each spike-specific TCR was assigned to its reactive spike region and to a CD4 or CD8 class using the MIRA data. Log10-transformed breadth and depth values were compared by one-way ANOVA with Sidak's multiple comparisons tests. This immuneACCESS table, as held by TCRdb, lists in-frame sequences with V and J called but not all clones. Of the missing ones, under half trace to an unresolved V gene in checked studies; the others have no known cause. D and trimming come from the DNA, and the V and J calls and clone size come from that table. This sample comprises roughly 92,000 clones, roughly 90% of them detected only once. The top ten clones comprise roughly 8.1% of the sample.

Findings and caveats that apply to the study as a whole: The 56-69-year group was small, and its depth increase did not reach significance, likely because of low power. Only six AZD1222 recipients were SARS-CoV-2 seropositive at baseline, limiting conclusions about previously exposed vaccinees. Epitopes outside the regions mutated in the B.1.351 and B.1.1.7 variants were reportedly recognized by nearly half of the unique spike-specific TCRs. Participants were mostly white British, with more females than males. The authors suggested clonal diversity may have been underestimated. The whole spike protein was spanned by vaccine-associated CD4 TCRs, and dominant responses were seen in regions 160-218 and 743-854. After two AZD1222 doses, spike-specific TCR breadth and depth were significantly higher than at day 0 and than in MenACWY recipients. No day 14 peak-response samples were available, so repertoires were characterized only after the peak T cell response.

V drops 3 bases and J drops 0 bases, leaving 16 bases in between. The CDR3 starts with the cysteine, ends with the phenylalanine, and has 16 residues. The kept DNA is CDR3 alone, 48 bases in frame from the first base. The CDR1 and CDR2 encoded by the germline V gene are SGHRS and YFSETQ. The sequencing here drew on peripheral blood, taken on day 0 of AZD1222 vaccination. Recombination joined TRBV5-1 with TRBJ2-7, with a tentative D gene TRBD2 over 5 matching bases. The clonotype was recovered from an adult in good health. At the DNA level, the sequence is TGCGCCAGCAGCTCCGGTGGTGGAGGCGGCTCCTACGAGCAGTACTTC. The translation is CASSSGGGGGSYEQYF.